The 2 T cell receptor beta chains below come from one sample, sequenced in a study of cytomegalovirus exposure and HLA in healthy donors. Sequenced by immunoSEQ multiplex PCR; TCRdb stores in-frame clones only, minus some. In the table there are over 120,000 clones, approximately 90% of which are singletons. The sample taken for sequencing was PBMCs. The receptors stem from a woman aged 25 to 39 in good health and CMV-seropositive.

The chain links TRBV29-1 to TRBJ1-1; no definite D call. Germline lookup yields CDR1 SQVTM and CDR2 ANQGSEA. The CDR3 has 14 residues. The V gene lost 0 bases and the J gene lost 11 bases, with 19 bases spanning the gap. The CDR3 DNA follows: TGCAGCGTTGAAGACCCCGGATTGGGCCGGGGTGCTTTCTTT. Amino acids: CSVEDPGLGRGAFF.

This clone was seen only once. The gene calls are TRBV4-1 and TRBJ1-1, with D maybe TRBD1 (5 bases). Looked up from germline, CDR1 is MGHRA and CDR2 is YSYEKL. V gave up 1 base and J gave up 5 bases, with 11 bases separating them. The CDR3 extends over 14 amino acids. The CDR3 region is CASSQGREETEAFF. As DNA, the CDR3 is TGCGCCAGCAGCCAAGGCAGGGAAGAAACTGAAGCTTTCTTT.